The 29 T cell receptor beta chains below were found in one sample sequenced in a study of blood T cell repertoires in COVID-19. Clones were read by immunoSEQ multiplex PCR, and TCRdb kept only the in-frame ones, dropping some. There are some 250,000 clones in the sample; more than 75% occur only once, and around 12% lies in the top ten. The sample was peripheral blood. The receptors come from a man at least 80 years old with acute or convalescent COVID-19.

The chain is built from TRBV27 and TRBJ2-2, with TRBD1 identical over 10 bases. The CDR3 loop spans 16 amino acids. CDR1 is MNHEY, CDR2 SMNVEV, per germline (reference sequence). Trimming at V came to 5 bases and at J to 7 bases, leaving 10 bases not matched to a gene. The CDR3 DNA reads TGTGCCAGCAGTCCTTTCGACAGGGGGCTTGACGGGGAGCTGTTTTTT. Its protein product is CASSPFDRGLDGELFF.

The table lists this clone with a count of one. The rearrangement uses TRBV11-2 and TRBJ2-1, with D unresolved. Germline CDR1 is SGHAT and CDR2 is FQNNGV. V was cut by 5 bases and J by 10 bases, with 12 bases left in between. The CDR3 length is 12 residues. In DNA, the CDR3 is TGTGCCAGCAGCCCCACCGAGGTCGAGCAGTTCTTC. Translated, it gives CASSPTEVEQFF.

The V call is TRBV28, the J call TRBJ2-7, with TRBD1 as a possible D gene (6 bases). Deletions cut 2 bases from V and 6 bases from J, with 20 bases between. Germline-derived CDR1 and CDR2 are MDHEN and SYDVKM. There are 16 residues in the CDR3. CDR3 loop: CASSLRLGRGMGEQYF. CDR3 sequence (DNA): TGTGCCAGCAGTTTAAGACTGGGCAGGGGCATGGGCGAGCAGTACTTC.

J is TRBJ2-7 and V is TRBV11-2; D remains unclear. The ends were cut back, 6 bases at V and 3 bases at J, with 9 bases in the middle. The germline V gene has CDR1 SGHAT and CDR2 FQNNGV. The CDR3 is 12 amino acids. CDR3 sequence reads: CASSPTYYEQYF. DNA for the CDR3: TGTGCCAGCAGTCCCACCTACTACGAGCAGTACTTC.

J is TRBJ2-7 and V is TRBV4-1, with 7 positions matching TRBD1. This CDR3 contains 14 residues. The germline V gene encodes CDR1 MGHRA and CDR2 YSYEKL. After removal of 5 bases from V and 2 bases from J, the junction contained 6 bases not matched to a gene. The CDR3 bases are TGCGCCAGCAGCACCCGACAGGGACCCTACGAGCAGTACTTC. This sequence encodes CASSTRQGPYEQYF.

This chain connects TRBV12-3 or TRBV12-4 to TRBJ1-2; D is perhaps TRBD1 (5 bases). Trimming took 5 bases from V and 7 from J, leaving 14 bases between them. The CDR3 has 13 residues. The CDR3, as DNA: TGTGCCAGCAGTGGCTTAGGGGCCGGTGGCTACACCTTC. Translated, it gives CASSGLGAGGYTF.

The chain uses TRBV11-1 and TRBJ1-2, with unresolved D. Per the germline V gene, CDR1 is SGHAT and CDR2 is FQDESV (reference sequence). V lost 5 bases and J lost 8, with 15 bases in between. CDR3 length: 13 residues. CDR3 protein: CASSPQRGSGYTF. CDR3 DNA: TGTGCCAGCAGCCCCCAGCGAGGGAGCGGCTACACCTTC.

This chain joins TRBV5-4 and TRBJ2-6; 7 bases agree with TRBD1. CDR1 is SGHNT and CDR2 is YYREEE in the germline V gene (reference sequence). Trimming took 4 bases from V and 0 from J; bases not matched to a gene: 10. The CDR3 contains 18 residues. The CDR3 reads CASSRGTDMSSGANVLTF. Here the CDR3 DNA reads TGTGCCAGCAGCCGAGGGACAGATATGAGCTCTGGGGCCAACGTCCTGACTTTC.

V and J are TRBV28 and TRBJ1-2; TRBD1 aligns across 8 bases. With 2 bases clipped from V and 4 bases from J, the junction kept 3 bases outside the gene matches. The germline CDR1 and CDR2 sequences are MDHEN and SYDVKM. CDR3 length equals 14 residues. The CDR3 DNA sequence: TGTGCCAGCAGTTTAGGACAGGGCCTCTATGGCTACACCTTC. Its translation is CASSLGQGLYGYTF.

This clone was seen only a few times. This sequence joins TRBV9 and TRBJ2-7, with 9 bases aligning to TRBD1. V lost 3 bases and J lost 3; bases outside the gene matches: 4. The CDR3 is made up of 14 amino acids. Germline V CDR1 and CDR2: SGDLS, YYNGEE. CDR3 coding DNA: TGTGCCAGCAGCGCCGGACAGGGGTACTACGAGCAGTACTTC. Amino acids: CASSAGQGYYEQYF. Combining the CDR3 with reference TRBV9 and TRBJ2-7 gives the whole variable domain DSGVTQTPKHLITATGQRVTLRCSPRSGDLSVYWYQQSLDQGLQFLIQYYNGEERAKGNILERFSAQQFPDLHSELNLSSLELGDSALYFCASSAGQGYYEQYFGPGTRLTVT.

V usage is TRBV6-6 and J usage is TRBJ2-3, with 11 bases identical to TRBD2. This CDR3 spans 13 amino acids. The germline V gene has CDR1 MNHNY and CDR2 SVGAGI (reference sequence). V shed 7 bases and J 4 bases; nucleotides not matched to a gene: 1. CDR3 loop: CASNSGRADTQYF. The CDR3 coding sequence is TGTGCCAGCAATAGCGGGAGGGCAGATACGCAGTATTTT.

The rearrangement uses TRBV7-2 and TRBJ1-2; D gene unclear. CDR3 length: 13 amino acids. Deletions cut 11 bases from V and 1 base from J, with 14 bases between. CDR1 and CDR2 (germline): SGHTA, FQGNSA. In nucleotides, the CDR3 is TGTGCCGGAGGGATTGGACTTAACTATGGCTACACCTTC. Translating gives CAGGIGLNYGYTF. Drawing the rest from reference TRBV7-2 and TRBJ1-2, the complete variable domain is GAGVSQSPSNKVTEKGKDVELRCDPISGHTALYWYRQSLGQGLEFLIYFQGNSAPDKSGLPSDRFSAERTGGSVSTLTIQRTQQEDSAVYLCAGGIGLNYGYTFGSGTRLTVV.

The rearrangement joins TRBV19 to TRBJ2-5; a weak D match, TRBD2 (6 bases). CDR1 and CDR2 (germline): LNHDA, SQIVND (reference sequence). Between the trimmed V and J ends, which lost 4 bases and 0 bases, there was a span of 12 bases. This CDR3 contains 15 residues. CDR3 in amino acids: CASSTLLANQETQYF. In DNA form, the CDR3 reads TGTGCCAGTAGTACCCTCCTAGCGAACCAAGAGACCCAGTACTTC.

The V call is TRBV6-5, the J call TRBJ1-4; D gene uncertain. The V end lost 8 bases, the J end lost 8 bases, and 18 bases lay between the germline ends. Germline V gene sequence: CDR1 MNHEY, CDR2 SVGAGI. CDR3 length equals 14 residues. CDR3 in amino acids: CASRTYREEEKLFF. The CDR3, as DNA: TGTGCCAGCCGCACCTATAGGGAGGAGGAAAAACTGTTTTTT.

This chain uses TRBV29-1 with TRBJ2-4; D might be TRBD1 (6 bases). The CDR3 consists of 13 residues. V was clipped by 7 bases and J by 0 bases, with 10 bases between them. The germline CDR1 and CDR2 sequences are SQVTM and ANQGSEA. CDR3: CSALGGAKNIQYF. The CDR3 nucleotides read TGCAGCGCCTTAGGGGGAGCCAAAAACATTCAGTACTTC. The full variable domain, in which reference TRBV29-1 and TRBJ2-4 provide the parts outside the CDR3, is SAVISQKPSRDICQRGTSLTIQCQVDSQVTMMFWYRQQPGQSLTLIATANQGSEATYESGFVIDKFPISRPNLTFSTLTVSNMSPEDSSIYLCSALGGAKNIQYFGAGTRLSVL.

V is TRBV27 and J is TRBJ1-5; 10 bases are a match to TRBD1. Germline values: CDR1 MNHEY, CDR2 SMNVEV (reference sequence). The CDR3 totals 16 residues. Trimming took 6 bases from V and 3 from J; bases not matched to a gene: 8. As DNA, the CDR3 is TGTGCCAGCAGGATATTCGGGACAGGGGACAATCAGCCCCAGCATTTT. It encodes CASRIFGTGDNQPQHF.

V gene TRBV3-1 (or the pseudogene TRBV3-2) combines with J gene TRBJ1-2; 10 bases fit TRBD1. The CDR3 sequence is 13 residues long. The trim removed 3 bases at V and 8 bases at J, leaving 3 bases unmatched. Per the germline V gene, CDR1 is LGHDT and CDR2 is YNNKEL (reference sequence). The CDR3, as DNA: TGTGCCAGCAGCCAGGGACAGGGGAAAGGCTACACCTTC. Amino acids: CASSQGQGKGYTF.

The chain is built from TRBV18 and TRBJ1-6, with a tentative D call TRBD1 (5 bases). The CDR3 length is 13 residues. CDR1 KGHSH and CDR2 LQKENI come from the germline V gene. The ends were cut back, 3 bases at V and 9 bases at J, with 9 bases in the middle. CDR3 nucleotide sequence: TGTGCCAGCTCACCGACAGACCGTTCACCCCTCCACTTT. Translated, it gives CASSPTDRSPLHF.

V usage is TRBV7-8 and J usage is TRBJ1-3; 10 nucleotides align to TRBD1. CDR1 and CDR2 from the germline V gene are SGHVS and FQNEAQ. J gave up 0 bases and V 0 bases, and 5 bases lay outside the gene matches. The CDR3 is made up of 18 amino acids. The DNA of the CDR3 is TGTGCCAGCAGCTTAGCCCGGACAGGGGGAGTCTCTGGAAACACCATATATTTT. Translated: CASSLARTGGVSGNTIYF.

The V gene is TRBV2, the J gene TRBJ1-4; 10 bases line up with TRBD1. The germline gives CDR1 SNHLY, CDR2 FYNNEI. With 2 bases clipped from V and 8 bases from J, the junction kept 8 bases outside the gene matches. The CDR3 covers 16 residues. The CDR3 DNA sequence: TGTGCCAGCAGTGAATCTGGGACAGGGGTGCAGGAAAAACTGTTTTTT. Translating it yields CASSESGTGVQEKLFF.

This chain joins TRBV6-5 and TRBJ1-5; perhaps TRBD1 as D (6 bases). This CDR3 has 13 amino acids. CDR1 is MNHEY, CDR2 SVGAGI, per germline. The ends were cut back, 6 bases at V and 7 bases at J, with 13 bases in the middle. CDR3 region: CASRQGPGQPQHF. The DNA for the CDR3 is TGTGCCAGCAGACAGGGTCCTGGGCAGCCCCAGCATTTT.

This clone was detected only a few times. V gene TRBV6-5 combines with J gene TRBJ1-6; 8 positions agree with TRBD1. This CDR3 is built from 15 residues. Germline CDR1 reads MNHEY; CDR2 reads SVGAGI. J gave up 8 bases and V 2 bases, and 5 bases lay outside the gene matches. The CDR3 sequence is CASSYNRGFDSPLHF. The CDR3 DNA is TGTGCCAGCAGTTACAACAGGGGGTTTGATTCACCCCTCCACTTT.

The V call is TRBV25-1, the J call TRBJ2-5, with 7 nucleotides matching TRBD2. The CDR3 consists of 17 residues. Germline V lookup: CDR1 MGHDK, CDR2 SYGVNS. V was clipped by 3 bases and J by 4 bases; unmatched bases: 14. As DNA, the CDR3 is TGTGCCAGCAGTGACCGAATGCTAGCGGCGGGATTAGAGACCCAGTACTTC. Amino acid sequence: CASSDRMLAAGLETQYF. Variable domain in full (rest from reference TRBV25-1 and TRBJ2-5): EADIYQTPRYLVIGTGKKITLECSQTMGHDKMYWYQQDPGMELHLIHYSYGVNSTEKGDLSSESTVSRIRTEHFPLTLESARPSHTSQYLCASSDRMLAAGLETQYFGPGTRLLVL.

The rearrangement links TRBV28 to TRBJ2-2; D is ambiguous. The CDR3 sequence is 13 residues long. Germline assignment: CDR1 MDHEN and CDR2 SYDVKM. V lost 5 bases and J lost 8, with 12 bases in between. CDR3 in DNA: TGTGCCAGCAGTCTCCCCCTTGTGGGGGAGCTGTTTTTT. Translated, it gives CASSLPLVGELFF.

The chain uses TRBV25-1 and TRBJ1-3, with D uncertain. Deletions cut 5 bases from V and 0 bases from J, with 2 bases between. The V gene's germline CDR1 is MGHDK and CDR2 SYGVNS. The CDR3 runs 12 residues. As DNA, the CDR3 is TGTGCCAGCAGTTACTCTGGAAACACCATATATTTT. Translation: CASSYSGNTIYF.

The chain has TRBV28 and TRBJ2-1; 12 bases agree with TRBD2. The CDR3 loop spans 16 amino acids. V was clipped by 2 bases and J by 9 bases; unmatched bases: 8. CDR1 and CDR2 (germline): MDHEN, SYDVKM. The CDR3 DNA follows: TGTGCCAGCAGTTTAACTAGCGGGAGGTTTTCGGTTGAGCAGTTCTTC. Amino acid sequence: CASSLTSGRFSVEQFF.

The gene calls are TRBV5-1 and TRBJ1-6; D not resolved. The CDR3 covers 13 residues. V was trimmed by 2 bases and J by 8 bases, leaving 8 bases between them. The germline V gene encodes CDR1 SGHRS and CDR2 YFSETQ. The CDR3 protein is CASSLSRDSPLHF. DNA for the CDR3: TGCGCCAGCAGCTTATCGAGGGATTCACCCCTCCACTTT.

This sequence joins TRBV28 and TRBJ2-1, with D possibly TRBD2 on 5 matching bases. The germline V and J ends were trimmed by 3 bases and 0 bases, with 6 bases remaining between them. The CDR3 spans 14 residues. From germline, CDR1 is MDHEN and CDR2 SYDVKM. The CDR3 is CASSLGDSYNEQFF. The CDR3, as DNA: TGTGCCAGCAGTTTGGGAGACTCCTACAATGAGCAGTTCTTC.

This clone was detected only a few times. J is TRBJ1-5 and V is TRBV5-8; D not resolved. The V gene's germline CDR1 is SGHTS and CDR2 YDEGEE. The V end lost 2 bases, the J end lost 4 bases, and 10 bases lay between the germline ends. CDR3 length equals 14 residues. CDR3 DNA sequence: TGTGCCAGCAGCTTCTCGATCAGGAATCAGCCCCAGCATTTT. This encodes CASSFSIRNQPQHF.